This entry lists 17 T cell receptor beta chains sequenced from one sample in a study of long-term antiretroviral therapy in people with HIV. immunoSEQ v3.0 was run at survey level. The method was immunoSEQ multiplex PCR; TCRdb's version includes in-frame clones alone and lacks a portion of them. The repertoire consists of 16,000 or so clones, with approximately 81% occurring once and the leading ten covering about 5.2%. The sample here was unsorted PBMCs, taken 0.5 years after starting antiretroviral therapy. These receptors originate from a woman aged 40 to 50 with HIV.

This rearrangement joins TRBV7-2 to TRBJ2-2; possible D gene TRBD1, 5 bases. Trimming removed 3 bases at V and 0 bases at J, with 11 bases between. Looked up from germline, CDR1 is SGHTA and CDR2 is FQGNSA. This CDR3 contains 16 residues. CDR3 coding DNA: TGTGCCAGCAGCTTGACAGCCCCACCGAACACCGGGGAGCTGTTTTTT. Translation gives CASSLTAPPNTGELFF.

This clone appeared a single time. V gene TRBV7-9 combines with J gene TRBJ2-6; possible D gene TRBD2, 5 bases. Germline lookup yields CDR1 SEHNR and CDR2 FQNEAQ (reference sequence). The CDR3 has 17 amino acids. Between the trimmed V and J ends, which lost 5 bases and 0 bases, there was a span of 14 bases. CDR3: CASSRALGSSGANVLTF. CDR3 coding DNA: TGTGCCAGCAGCCGGGCCCTGGGGAGCTCTGGGGCCAACGTCCTGACTTTC.

With respect to this clone: Different DNA sequences within this sample yield the same CDR3. The gene calls are TRBV28 and TRBJ1-5, with D unclear. The CDR3 runs 14 residues. Trimming left V 6 bases short and J 2 bases short, with 11 bases between. CDR1 and CDR2 (germline): MDHEN, SYDVKM. CDR3 in amino acids: CASSLTGGNQPQHF. CDR3 in DNA: TGTGCCAGCAGCCTGACCGGGGGCAATCAGCCCCAGCATTTT.

The rearrangement uses TRBV28 and TRBJ1-5; 11 bases map to TRBD1. Germline V CDR1 and CDR2: MDHEN, SYDVKM. V lost 3 bases, J lost 2 bases, and 9 bases stayed unmatched. The CDR3 has 18 residues. DNA of the CDR3: TGTGCCAGCAGTTTCGAGGGACAGGGGGTCCCGGGCAATCAGCCCCAGCATTTT. Its translation is CASSFEGQGVPGNQPQHF.

This chain joins TRBV5-1 and TRBJ2-7, with unresolved D. This CDR3 has 14 amino acids. Germline V lookup: CDR1 SGHRS, CDR2 YFSETQ. Trimming removed 1 base from V and 5 bases from J, with 13 bases in between. This chain's CDR3 is CASSLYSREDEQYF. The CDR3 DNA sequence: TGCGCCAGCAGCTTGTATTCTAGGGAAGACGAGCAGTACTTC.

The CDR3 DNA is TGTGCCAGCTCAGGGACCGCGACTAACTATGGCTACACCTTC. Translating it yields CASSGTATNYGYTF. This rearrangement joins TRBV18 to TRBJ1-2; D is possibly TRBD1 (5 bases). Germline V lookup: CDR1 KGHSH, CDR2 LQKENI. Trimming removed 5 bases at V and 0 bases at J, with 10 bases between. The CDR3 is 14 amino acids.

This sequence joins TRBV5-1 and TRBJ2-2, with TRBD1 as a possible D gene (5 bases). V lost 4 bases, J lost 6 bases, and 13 bases lay in between. This CDR3 contains 14 residues. Germline V gene sequence: CDR1 SGHRS, CDR2 YFSETQ. The DNA of the CDR3 is TGCGCCAGCAGCCTCACTTGGGGCGCCGGGGAGCTGTTTTTT. Protein product: CASSLTWGAGELFF.

The chain carries TRBV2 and TRBJ1-5, with 7 bases fitting TRBD1. J lost 4 bases, V lost 4 bases, and 4 bases had no gene match. Germline V CDR1 and CDR2: SNHLY, FYNNEI. The CDR3 has 14 residues. The CDR3, as DNA: TGTGCCAGCAGTGGGACAGGACAAAATCAGCCCCAGCATTTT. Amino acids: CASSGTGQNQPQHF.

The chain couples TRBV5-5 to TRBJ2-1; D possibly corresponds to TRBD2 (6 bases). Germline V gene data show CDR1 as SGHKS and CDR2 as YYEKEE (reference sequence). The V end lost 5 bases, the J end lost 7 bases, and 19 bases lay between the germline ends. This CDR3 has 15 amino acids. DNA for the CDR3: TGTGCCAGCAGTAAGGTCGGGGGTTCTGGGAATGAGCAGTTCTTC. Translation gives CASSKVGGSGNEQFF.

The chain has TRBV10-3 and TRBJ2-7; D is perhaps TRBD1 (6 bases). This CDR3 contains 13 residues. V was pared by 6 bases and J by 3 bases, with 12 bases between. Germline values: CDR1 ENHRY, CDR2 SYGVKD. The CDR3 nucleotides read TGTGCCATCAGCCAGGGACAAGACTACGAGCAGTACTTC. It translates to CAISQGQDYEQYF.

The gene calls are TRBV18 and TRBJ1-2; D might be TRBD1 (5 bases). Trimming stripped 1 base from V and 3 bases from J, with 9 bases between. CDR3 size: 14 residues. Germline V gene sequence: CDR1 KGHSH, CDR2 LQKENI. The CDR3 spells CASSPLGADYGYTF. CDR3 DNA: TGTGCCAGCTCACCACTAGGGGCCGACTATGGCTACACCTTC.

The chain joins TRBV28 to TRBJ2-1, with 9 bases fitting TRBD2. Germline V gives CDR1 MDHEN, CDR2 SYDVKM. Trimming at V came to 5 bases and at J to 7 bases, leaving 6 bases not matched to a gene. The CDR3 has 14 amino acids. CDR3 sequence reads: CASSPGLALNEQFF. In DNA form, the CDR3 reads TGTGCCAGCAGTCCCGGACTAGCGTTGAATGAGCAGTTCTTC.

The rearrangement uses TRBV29-1 and TRBJ2-1, with D tentatively TRBD1 or TRBD2 (6 bases each). Germline-derived CDR1 and CDR2 are SQVTM and ANQGSEA. This CDR3 has 15 residues. The V end lost 6 bases, the J end lost 3 bases, and 18 bases lay between the germline ends. This CDR3 is CSVGGRDIYYNEQFF. The CDR3, as DNA: TGCAGCGTCGGGGGCCGGGACATCTACTACAATGAGCAGTTCTTC.

This clone was seen a single time. V and J are TRBV27 and TRBJ1-4, with TRBD1 matching 9 bases. Looked up from germline, CDR1 is MNHEY and CDR2 is SMNVEV (reference sequence). This CDR3 region has 14 residues. V lost 6 bases to trimming and J lost 8 bases; unmatched junction nucleotides: 7. This CDR3 reads CASSPGTGMEKLFF. CDR3 nucleotide sequence: TGTGCCAGCAGCCCCGGGACAGGGATGGAAAAACTGTTTTTT.

CDR3 DNA: TGTGCCAGCAGCCCGGGACTATCGGAGTCCGATGAGCAGTTCTTC. Translated: CASSPGLSESDEQFF. This rearrangement joins TRBV7-6 to TRBJ2-1; the match to TRBD2 covers 7 bases. There are 15 residues in the CDR3. Germline V lookup: CDR1 SGHVS, CDR2 FNYEAQ. J lost 8 bases, V lost 5 bases, and 12 bases had no gene match.

This chain links TRBV6-5 with TRBJ2-3, with D unclear. The CDR3 spans 12 residues. Trimming shortened V by 4 bases and J by 5 bases, and 7 bases separated the two germline ends. Germline loops: CDR1 MNHEY, CDR2 SVGAGI. The CDR3 is CASSSRVDTQYF. The CDR3 bases are TGTGCCAGCAGTTCCCGTGTAGATACGCAGTATTTT.

CDR3 region: CASSLDYSYEQYF. Here the CDR3 DNA reads TGTGCCAGCAGCTTGGATTACAGCTACGAGCAGTACTTC. The chain combines TRBV5-6 with TRBJ2-7, with unresolved D. The CDR3 has 13 amino acids. Germline CDR1 and CDR2: SGHDT and YYEEEE. V was clipped by 0 bases and J by 3 bases, with 7 bases between them.